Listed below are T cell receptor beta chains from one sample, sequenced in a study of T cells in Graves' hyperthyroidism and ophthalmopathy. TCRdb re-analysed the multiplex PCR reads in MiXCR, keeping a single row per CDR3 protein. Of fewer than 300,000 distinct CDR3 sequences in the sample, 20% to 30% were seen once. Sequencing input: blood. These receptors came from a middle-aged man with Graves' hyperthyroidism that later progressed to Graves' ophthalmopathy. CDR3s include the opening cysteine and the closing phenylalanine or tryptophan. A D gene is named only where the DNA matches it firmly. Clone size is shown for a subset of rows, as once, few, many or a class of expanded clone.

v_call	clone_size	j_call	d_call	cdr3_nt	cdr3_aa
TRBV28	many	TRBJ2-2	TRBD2	TGTGCCAGCAACAAGAGCGGGACGAACACCGGGGAGCTGTTTTTT	CASNKSGTNTGELFF
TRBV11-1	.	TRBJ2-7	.	TGTGCCAGCAGCTTAGACGGGGGACACCGCTACTACGAGCAGTACTTC	CASSLDGGHRYYEQYF
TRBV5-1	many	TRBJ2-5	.	TGCGCCAGCAGCTTCGTGGCGGACCAAGAGACCCAGTACTTC	CASSFVADQETQYF
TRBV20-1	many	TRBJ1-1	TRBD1	TGCAGTGCTAGAGAGAGGACAGGATGGACTGAAGCTTTCTTT	CSARERTGWTEAFF
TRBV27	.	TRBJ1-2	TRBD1	TGTGCCAGCAGTTTCTCCGGGACAGCATTCAGATATGGCTACACCTTC	CASSFSGTAFRYGYTF
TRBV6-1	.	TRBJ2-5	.	TGTGCCAGCAGCATACTTCAATGGGGAACCGAAGAGACCCAGTACTTC	CASSILQWGTEETQYF
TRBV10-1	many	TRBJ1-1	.	TGCGCCAGCAGTATCCAGGGGCCGAGTGAAGCTTTCTTT	CASSIQGPSEAFF
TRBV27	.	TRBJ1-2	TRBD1	TGTGCCAGCAGTCCGACAGGGATGGGCTATGGCTACACCTTC	CASSPTGMGYGYTF
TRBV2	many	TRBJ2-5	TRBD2	TGTGCCAGCGGTAGCGGGAGGCCAGGAGAGACCCAGTACTTC	CASGSGRPGETQYF
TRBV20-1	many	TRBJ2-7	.	TGCAGTGCTGGTAGCGGGACAGCCTACGAGCAGTACTTC	CSAGSGTAYEQYF
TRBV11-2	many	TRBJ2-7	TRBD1	TGTGCCAGCAGCTTTGGTGAATGGAGAGGGGGCGGGGAGCAGTACTTC	CASSFGEWRGGGEQYF
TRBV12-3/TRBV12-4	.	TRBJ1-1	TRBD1	TGTGCCAGCAGTCCTAGTCCGGGACAGGGAGACACTGAAGCTTTCTTT	CASSPSPGQGDTEAFF
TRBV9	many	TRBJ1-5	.	TGTGCCAGCAGCGTAGCGGCGGGTACCGGTCAGCCCCAGCATTTT	CASSVAAGTGQPQHF
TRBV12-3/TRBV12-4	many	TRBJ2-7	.	TGTGCCAGCAGTTTACGTGGGAGGTTCTCCTACGAGCAGTACTTC	CASSLRGRFSYEQYF
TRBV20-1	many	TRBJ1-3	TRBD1	TGCAGTGCCACGACAGGGGGCGGAAACACCATATATTTT	CSATTGGGNTIYF